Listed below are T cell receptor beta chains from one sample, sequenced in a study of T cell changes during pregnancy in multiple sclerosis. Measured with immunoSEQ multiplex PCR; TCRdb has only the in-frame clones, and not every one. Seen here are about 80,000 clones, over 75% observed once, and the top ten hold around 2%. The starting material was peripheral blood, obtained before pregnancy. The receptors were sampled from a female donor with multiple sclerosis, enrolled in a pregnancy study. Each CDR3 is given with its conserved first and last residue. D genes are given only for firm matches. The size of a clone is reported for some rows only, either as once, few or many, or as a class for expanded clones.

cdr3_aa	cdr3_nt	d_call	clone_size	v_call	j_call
CASSLVAGEETQYF	TGTGCCAGCAGTTTAGTAGCGGGGGAGGAGACCCAGTACTTC	TRBD2	-	TRBV27	TRBJ2-5
CASSFSRLLEQYF	TGTGCCAGCAGTTTCTCCCGACTTTTAGAGCAGTACTTC	-	-	TRBV28	TRBJ2-7
CASSLPGEETQYF	TGCGCCAGCAGCTTGCCAGGGGAAGAGACCCAGTACTTC	-	-	TRBV5-1	TRBJ2-5
CASSFGAKYQGQFF	TGTGCCAGCAGCTTTGGGGCCAAATATCAAGGGCAGTTCTTC	-	few	TRBV7-9	TRBJ2-1
CASSQEWTSSYEQYF	TGTGCCAGCAGCCAAGAATGGACTAGCTCCTACGAGCAGTACTTC	TRBD2	-	TRBV4-2	TRBJ2-7
CASSQGTAQPQHF	TGTGCCAGCAGCCAAGGGACAGCACAGCCCCAGCATTTT	-	-	TRBV4-2	TRBJ1-5
CASSVDGLAGQPQHF	TGTGCCAGCAGCGTAGATGGACTCGCGGGTCAGCCCCAGCATTTT	-	-	TRBV9	TRBJ1-5
CASSANRDKSYEQYF	TGTGCCAGCTCAGCAAACAGGGATAAGTCCTACGAGCAGTACTTC	-	-	TRBV18	TRBJ2-7
CASSSPTAGNEKLFF	TGTGCCAGCAGTTCCCCGACAGCGGGGAATGAAAAACTGTTTTTT	-	few	TRBV6-6	TRBJ1-4
CASSQWTGGRTEAFF	TGTGCCAGCAGCCAGTGGACAGGGGGAAGAACTGAAGCTTTCTTT	TRBD1	-	TRBV14	TRBJ1-1
CASSARWGLGTGELFF	TGCGCCAGCAGTGCGAGATGGGGGCTAGGCACCGGGGAGCTGTTTTTT	-	-	TRBV10-1	TRBJ2-2
CASKGQGGNQPQHF	TGTGCCAGCAAGGGGCAGGGGGGCAATCAGCCCCAGCATTTT	TRBD1	-	TRBV6-6	TRBJ1-5
CASSWTAGTGGQETQYF	TGCGCCAGCAGCTGGACGGCCGGGACAGGGGGTCAAGAGACCCAGTACTTC	TRBD1	-	TRBV5-1	TRBJ2-5
CASSSRGTGYGYTF	TGCGCCAGCAGCTCCCGCGGGACAGGGTATGGCTACACCTTC	TRBD1	-	TRBV5-1	TRBJ1-2
CASSLRWGRGDRTDTQYF	TGTGCCAGCAGCTTGAGGTGGGGCAGGGGGGACCGCACAGATACGCAGTATTTT	-	-	TRBV7-2	TRBJ2-3
CASSLTAGSPLHF	TGTGCCAGCAGCTTAACGGCAGGATCACCCCTCCACTTT	-	-	TRBV7-3	TRBJ1-6
CASSVDSSGLYEQYF	TGTGCCAGCAGCGTAGATTCTAGCGGCTTGTACGAGCAGTACTTC	TRBD2	-	TRBV9	TRBJ2-7
CASSFLSRVNTEAFF	TGTGCCAGCAGCTTCCTTTCGAGGGTGAACACTGAAGCTTTCTTT	-	-	TRBV5-5	TRBJ1-1
CAWTLRGNGGPLHF	TGTGCCTGGACCCTAAGGGGCAACGGGGGACCCCTCCACTTT	-	-	TRBV30	TRBJ1-6
CASSFGGAADTQYF	TGTGCCAGCAGTTTCGGGGGGGCGGCAGATACGCAGTATTTT	TRBD2	-	TRBV27	TRBJ2-3
CASTERTEETQYF	TGTGCCAGCACCGAACGGACTGAAGAGACCCAGTACTTC	-	few	TRBV6-1	TRBJ2-5
CASRTGGSTDTQYF	TGTGCCAGCAGGACAGGGGGTAGCACAGATACGCAGTATTTT	TRBD1	-	TRBV7-3	TRBJ2-3
CASSPRQGVSHGYTF	TGTGCCAGCAGCCCCCGACAGGGGGTAAGCCATGGCTACACCTTC	TRBD1	-	TRBV9	TRBJ1-2
CASSPSTGELFF	TGTGCCAGCTCACCGAGCACCGGGGAGCTGTTTTTT	-	-	TRBV18	TRBJ2-2
CASSVLQGHNEQFF	TGCGCCAGCAGTGTTTTACAGGGGCACAATGAGCAGTTCTTC	TRBD1	-	TRBV10-2	TRBJ2-1
CASRRTGGKRQPQHF	TGTGCCAGCAGACGGACAGGGGGGAAGCGTCAGCCCCAGCATTTT	TRBD1	-	TRBV6-5	TRBJ1-5
CASSQAKGAGAASYEQYF	TGTGCCAGCAGCCAAGCCAAGGGGGCAGGGGCCGCCTCCTACGAGCAGTACTTC	TRBD1	-	TRBV4-2	TRBJ2-7
CAIRNWGSGGISQETQYF	TGTGCCATCAGGAACTGGGGTAGCGGGGGGATATCCCAAGAGACCCAGTACTTC	TRBD2	-	TRBV10-3	TRBJ2-5
CASSPGELILKNIQYF	TGTGCCAGCAGCCCGGGAGAACTAATTCTCAAAAACATTCAGTACTTC	-	-	TRBV28	TRBJ2-4
CSLEESWLTDTQYF	TGCAGCCTAGAAGAGTCGTGGCTCACAGATACGCAGTATTTT	-	-	TRBV29-1	TRBJ2-3
CATSRSPGPNEQFF	TGTGCCACCAGCAGATCGCCAGGGCCCAATGAGCAGTTCTTC	-	-	TRBV15	TRBJ2-1
CASSIGHPGTEAFF	TGTGCCAGCTCAATTGGACACCCGGGCACTGAAGCTTTCTTT	-	-	TRBV18	TRBJ1-1
CASSVDNYNSPLHF	TGTGCCAGCAGCGTGGACAATTACAATTCACCCCTCCACTTT	-	few	TRBV5-6	TRBJ1-6
CASSLRAVGTGLLNTEAFF	TGTGCCAGCAGCTTACGCGCGGTGGGGACAGGACTCTTGAACACTGAAGCTTTCTTT	TRBD1	-	TRBV7-8	TRBJ1-1
CASSELRTAGYTF	TGCGCCAGCAGTGAGTTGAGGACAGCCGGCTACACCTTC	-	-	TRBV10-1	TRBJ1-2
CASSEAPRGNEQFF	TGTGCCAGCAGTGAAGCGCCCAGGGGTAATGAGCAGTTCTTC	-	-	TRBV6-1	TRBJ2-1
CASSLGTGTNNEQFF	TGTGCCAGCAGCTTGGGGACAGGGACCAACAATGAGCAGTTCTTC	TRBD1	-	TRBV5-4	TRBJ2-1
CAWSVGGYYTF	TGTGCCTGGAGTGTCGGGGGATACTACACCTTC	-	-	TRBV30	TRBJ1-2
CAIDVPNRGETEAFF	TGTGCCATCGACGTACCTAACAGGGGGGAAACAGAAGCTTTCTTT	TRBD1	-	TRBV28	TRBJ1-1
CASSYGGFTEAFF	TGTGCCAGCAGTTACGGGGGCTTCACTGAAGCTTTCTTT	-	once	TRBV6-6	TRBJ1-1
CASSSTGKNSPLHF	TGTGCCAGCAGTTCGACAGGGAAAAATTCACCCCTCCACTTT	TRBD1	-	TRBV28	TRBJ1-6